This entry features one T cell receptor (beta chain) sequence. Its antigen is not known. Per the germline V gene, CDR1 is MDHEN and CDR2 is SYDVKM. The CDR3 loop spans 14 amino acids. Trimming cost V 3 bases and J 7 bases, with 15 bases left between them. This entry belongs to a study of cytomegalovirus exposure and HLA in healthy donors. Amplification used 60 Vbeta primers and 13 Jbeta primers. Generated by immunoSEQ multiplex PCR, the TCRdb table keeps only in-frame clones and is missing some. The sample lists roughly 96,000 clones, 65% to 85% occurring once. Points from the study as a whole: According to an earlier analysis, most TCR beta V segments yielded productive rearrangements about 87% or about 30% of the time.

The gene calls are TRBV28 and TRBJ2-5; D is uncertain. Specimen: PBMCs. The source is a woman in her seventies in good health and CMV-seropositive. The CDR3 sequence is CASSLTLAMGTQYF. CDR3 nucleotides: TGTGCCAGCAGTTTGACACTGGCCATGGGGACCCAGTACTTC.